This T cell receptor beta chain was recorded in a study of blood T cell repertoires in COVID-19. Study context: Sources were T cells, B-cell-depleted T cells, or PBMCs; the material itself was cDNA or gDNA.

This CDR3 contains 17 residues. V trimming: 4 bases; J trimming: 0 bases; junction bases outside the gene matches: 8. Germline-derived CDR1 and CDR2 are LGHDT and YNNKEL (reference sequence). Assay: immunoSEQ multiplex PCR; the TCRdb copy retains only in-frame clones and omits some. The sample includes 200,000 to 300,000 clones, approximately 88% seen only once; the top ten take over 1%. The chain uses TRBV3-1 (or the pseudogene TRBV3-2) and TRBJ1-5; the match to TRBD1 covers 8 bases. The source of this sequence is a woman in her forties with acute COVID-19. Specimen: PBMCs or T cells enriched from blood (not recorded which). CDR3 sequence (DNA): TGTGCCAGCAGCCCGACAGGGGACCTCTATAGCAATCAGCCCCAGCATTTT. Protein: CASSPTGDLYSNQPQHF.